This record concerns one TCR beta chain sequence. The data derive from a study of blood T cell repertoires in COVID-19. Study background: PBMCs, B-cell-depleted T cells, or T cells provided the cDNA or gDNA that made up the material.

V lost 7 bases and J 3 bases, leaving 13 bases between the germline ends. The CDR3 contains 15 residues. Per germline, CDR1 LNHDA and CDR2 SQIVND (reference sequence). The data were produced by immunoSEQ multiplex PCR, yet TCRdb's version contains in-frame clones alone and is incomplete. The repertoire has approximately 470,000 clones, about nine tenths of them found once; the top ten carry roughly 0.72%. Sequencing was done on a sample of PBMCs or T cells enriched from blood (not recorded which). The chain recombines TRBV19 with TRBJ1-6; D call uncertain. This receptor was taken from a woman aged 18-30 years who had recovered from COVID-19. DNA for the CDR3: TGTGCCAGTACAAAGGAGTCCGTCTATAATTCACCCCTCCACTTT. As protein: CASTKESVYNSPLHF.